This T cell receptor beta chain emerged from a study of CD8 T cells in ankylosing spondylitis. Overall study findings and caveats: A number of the motif variants had already been described in reactive arthritis synovial fluid and blood. Researchers reportedly found disease-linked clones significantly enriched in matched ankylosing spondylitis synovial fluid. Seemingly characteristic of ankylosing spondylitis blood was a TCR beta motif consisting of fewer than 10 highly homologous variants.

Trimming cost V 1 base and J 8 bases; bases outside gene matches: 6. CDR3 length equals 14 residues. Germline V gene sequence: CDR1 KGHSH, CDR2 LQKENI. This clonotype was found a few times. The antigen remains unidentified. Each TCR beta library was made by quantitative 5'-RACE that incorporated molecular barcodes. MiXCR was run by TCRdb on the 5' RACE reads, yielding one entry per CDR3 protein. The sample contains around 130,000 distinct CDR3 sequences, 17% of which appear only once. The chain combines TRBV18 with TRBJ1-2; TRBD1 aligns across 8 bases. The receptor was derived from a male donor with ankylosing spondylitis. The source material was blood, either unsorted or a sorted T cell fraction (not recorded which). CDR3 in DNA: TGTGCCAGCTCACCACTACAGGGGGATGACGGCTACACCTTC. Amino acids: CASSPLQGDDGYTF.